This entry lists 27 T cell receptor beta chains sequenced from one sample in a study of shared clonotypes between healthy human individuals (dated by TCRdb to 2018 to 2020). Receptor amplification or capture employed the immunoSEQ multiplex PCR assay. TCRdb took this table from immuneACCESS and kept in-frame rearrangements with V and J called. Such tables lack part of the clones; where checked against another copy, unresolved V genes explain under half of the gap, and the rest is unexplained. This sample is represented by about 2,500,000 clones; approximately 90% of them were singletons. Under 0.15% of the sample is in the top ten clones. The sequencing sample was made of naive CD4+ T cells sorted from blood. The cell subset or site tag for this specimen amounts to: CD45RA+ positively selected. These TCRs come from a man younger than 35 in good health.

The table lists this clone with a count of one. The rearrangement uses TRBV21-1 and TRBJ2-7. TRBV21-1 is a recognized pseudogene. The CDR3 runs 12 residues. CDR3 nucleotide sequence: TGTGCCAGCAGCAAAATCCCCTACGAGCAGTACTTC. It specifies CASSKIPYEQYF.

The chain carries TRBV7-3 and TRBJ2-3, with D possibly TRBD2 on 6 matching bases. The CDR3 contains 16 residues. With 4 bases removed from V and 8 bases from J, the gap between germline ends came to 22 bases. Germline CDR1 SGHTA, CDR2 FQGTGA. This CDR3 is CASSSPTGLEAVTQYF. The CDR3 region has the DNA TGTGCCAGCAGCTCCCCCACGGGACTGGAAGCCGTTACGCAGTATTTT.

About this clone: This CDR3 is also generated by other DNA sequences in the sample. J is TRBJ2-3 and V is TRBV5-1; 7 bases are shared with TRBD2. CDR1 and CDR2 from the germline V gene are SGHRS and YFSETQ. The CDR3 loop spans 15 amino acids. V shed 2 bases and J 3 bases; nucleotides not matched to a gene: 6. The CDR3 sequence: CASSFTGGVTDTQYF. CDR3 sequence (DNA): TGCGCCAGCAGCTTTACGGGAGGCGTGACAGATACGCAGTATTTT.

This chain uses TRBV27 with TRBJ1-4, with no clear D. Germline-derived CDR1 and CDR2 are MNHEY and SMNVEV (reference sequence). The CDR3 has 14 residues. Trimming cost V 4 bases and J 4 bases, with 10 bases left between them. The CDR3 nucleotides read TGTGCCAGCAGTTCACGGGGATATAATGAAAAACTGTTTTTT. Translation gives CASSSRGYNEKLFF.

The rearrangement uses TRBV6-6 and TRBJ1-2; 7 bases line up with TRBD1. Trimming cost V 5 bases and J 6 bases; bases outside gene matches: 6. Germline CDR1 MNHNY, CDR2 SVGAGI (reference sequence). The CDR3 extends over 13 amino acids. The CDR3 nucleotides are TGTGCCAGCAGTCCTCAGGGGGAAAATGGCTACACCTTC. Its protein is CASSPQGENGYTF.

The chain links TRBV27 to TRBJ1-6; 8 nucleotides align to TRBD1. The J segment lost 0 bases and the V segment lost 2 bases, leaving 6 bases of the junction unmatched. The CDR3 loop spans 18 amino acids. CDR1 is MNHEY and CDR2 is SMNVEV in the germline V gene (reference sequence). The CDR3 nucleotides read TGTGCCAGCAGTTTACAGGGGGCTCCGAGCTCCTATAATTCACCCCTCCACTTT. This encodes CASSLQGAPSSYNSPLHF.

The CDR3 loop is CASSLAEAGELFF. The CDR3 nucleotides are TGTGCCAGCAGCTTAGCGGAGGCCGGGGAGCTGTTTTTT. This chain connects TRBV7-6 to TRBJ2-2, with a possible D match to TRBD2 (5 bases). In germline, CDR1 is SGHVS, CDR2 FNYEAQ. Trimming took 0 bases from V and 6 from J, leaving 5 bases between them. The length of the CDR3 is 13 residues.

This chain connects TRBV7-6 to TRBJ2-7, with D possibly TRBD1 on 6 matching bases. The germline V and J ends were trimmed by 5 bases and 4 bases, with 12 bases remaining between them. CDR1 is SGHVS, CDR2 FNYEAQ, per germline. This CDR3 has 13 residues. This CDR3 is CASSQRTEYEQYF. The DNA of the CDR3 is TGTGCCAGCAGCCAAAGGACAGAATACGAGCAGTACTTC.

This clone was observed a handful of times. This rearrangement joins TRBV5-1 to TRBJ2-1, with 9 bases lining up with TRBD2. Germline values: CDR1 SGHRS, CDR2 YFSETQ. The CDR3 extends over 17 amino acids. The junction had 9 bases not matched to a gene; V was cut back by 0 bases and J by 5 bases. CDR3 in DNA: TGCGCCAGCAGCTTGGGCCCTAGCGGGGCTTCTCACAATGAGCAGTTCTTC. Its protein is CASSLGPSGASHNEQFF.

The gene calls are TRBV6-1 and TRBJ2-3; D not certain. In germline, CDR1 is MNHNS, CDR2 SASEGT. This CDR3 is built from 11 residues. V lost 10 bases to trimming and J lost 0 bases, with 5 bases between them. The DNA of the CDR3 is TGTGCCATTACCAGCACAGATACGCAGTATTTT. Translating it yields CAITSTDTQYF.

The chain recombines TRBV28 with TRBJ2-1, with TRBD2 matching over 7 bases. CDR1 is MDHEN, CDR2 SYDVKM, per germline. This CDR3 spans 16 amino acids. V lost 1 base to trimming and J lost 9 bases; unmatched junction nucleotides: 12. CDR3 nucleotides: TGTGCCAGCAGTTTATCCCCGCTAGGTCCGGGGGGTGAGCAGTTCTTC. Its protein product is CASSLSPLGPGGEQFF.

The V gene is TRBV6-5, the J gene TRBJ1-2; weak D call: TRBD1 (5 bases). CDR1 MNHEY and CDR2 SVGAGI come from the germline V gene. V lost 2 bases to trimming and J lost 2 bases, with 12 bases between them. CDR3 length: 15 residues. CDR3 sequence reads: CASSYTIEGNYGYTF. The CDR3, as DNA: TGTGCCAGCAGTTACACGATTGAGGGGAACTATGGCTACACCTTC.

This chain joins TRBV7-2 and TRBJ2-4, with D perhaps TRBD1 (6 bases). The CDR3 spans 16 residues. V was cut by 3 bases and J by 3 bases, with 15 bases left in between. Germline CDR1 SGHTA, CDR2 FQGNSA. The CDR3 DNA follows: TGTGCCAGCAGCTTTCGACAGGACACTTTCAAAAACATTCAGTACTTC. Translated, it gives CASSFRQDTFKNIQYF.

V gene TRBV6-1 combines with J gene TRBJ1-6; TRBD1 is a possible D gene (5 bases). Germline V gives CDR1 MNHNS, CDR2 SASEGT. V dropped 7 bases and J dropped 9 bases, with 19 bases sitting between them. This CDR3 contains 15 residues. The DNA of the CDR3 is TGTGCCAGCAATATGGACGGTGGGGGATTTTCACCCCTCCACTTT. Its translation: CASNMDGGGFSPLHF.

As concerns this clone: This CDR3 is also generated by other DNA sequences in the sample. The CDR3 DNA reads TGCAGCGTCCACAGGGCAGGCACTGAAGCTTTCTTT. This codes for CSVHRAGTEAFF. The chain recombines TRBV29-1 with TRBJ1-1; maybe TRBD1 (6 bases). Germline loops: CDR1 SQVTM, CDR2 ANQGSEA. CDR3 length equals 12 residues. Trimming cost V 6 bases and J 4 bases, with 12 bases left between them. The full variable domain, with the rest looked up from reference TRBV29-1 and TRBJ1-1, is SAVISQKPSRDICQRGTSLTIQCQVDSQVTMMFWYRQQPGQSLTLIATANQGSEATYESGFVIDKFPISRPNLTFSTLTVSNMSPEDSSIYLCSVHRAGTEAFFGQGTRLTVV.

The gene calls are TRBV6-5 and TRBJ1-3; D is possibly TRBD1 (5 bases). Germline V lookup: CDR1 MNHEY, CDR2 SVGAGI. The CDR3 consists of 14 residues. V lost 5 bases and J lost 9, with 17 bases in between. Here the CDR3 DNA reads TGTGCCAGCAGTAGACGGCCGGGGGAGGCCACCATATATTTT. Protein sequence: CASSRRPGEATIYF.

The rearrangement links TRBV28 to TRBJ2-3, with D unclear. The CDR3 spans 12 residues. The V gene lost 7 bases and the J gene lost 7 bases, with 12 bases spanning the gap. Germline CDR1 is MDHEN and CDR2 is SYDVKM. The CDR3 coding sequence is TGTGCCAGCATGTCCAGCGAATATACGCAGTATTTT. This sequence encodes CASMSSEYTQYF.

J is TRBJ2-3 and V is TRBV6-5; D is uncertain. Germline CDR1 is MNHEY and CDR2 is SVGAGI. The V end was cut by 3 bases, the J end by 2 bases, with 12 bases between. This CDR3 region has 15 residues. In nucleotides, the CDR3 is TGTGCCAGCAGTTATCTACAGCCCCACACAGATACGCAGTATTTT. It translates to CASSYLQPHTDTQYF.

V usage is TRBV7-3 and J usage is TRBJ2-3; D is perhaps TRBD1 (6 bases). This CDR3 spans 18 amino acids. V was shortened by 5 bases and J by 2 bases, with 23 bases between the two germline ends. The germline CDR1 and CDR2 sequences are SGHTA and FQGTGA. The CDR3 is CASSLPRAGTPYTDTQYF. The CDR3 coding sequence is TGTGCCAGCAGCCTACCGCGGGCAGGGACACCTTACACAGATACGCAGTATTTT.

The gene calls are TRBV21-1 and TRBJ2-7; the table calls TRBD2, which could not be checked here. TRBV21-1 is shown as a pseudogene. The CDR3 is 14 residues long. In DNA, the CDR3 is TGTGCCAGCAGCCCGCGGGGGAAAAAAGGGGAGCAGTACTTC. This codes for CASSPRGKKGEQYF.

The V call is TRBV9, the J call TRBJ2-7, with 8 bases that match TRBD2. Germline lookup yields CDR1 SGDLS and CDR2 YYNGEE. The CDR3 extends over 16 amino acids. V was clipped by 4 bases and J by 3 bases; unmatched bases: 12. The CDR3 is CASSTSSSGAVYEQYF. The DNA for the CDR3 is TGTGCCAGCAGCACAAGCAGTAGCGGGGCAGTCTACGAGCAGTACTTC.

V is TRBV5-1 and J is TRBJ2-7; possible D gene TRBD2, 6 bases. Germline V gene lookup returns CDR1 SGHRS and CDR2 YFSETQ. Trimming left V 0 bases short and J 3 bases short, with 13 bases between. The CDR3 spans 15 residues. The CDR3 DNA is TGCGCCAGCAGCTTGGCCGTGGACTACATCTACGAGCAGTACTTC. It translates to CASSLAVDYIYEQYF.

Only a few counts were recorded for this clone. This rearrangement joins TRBV14 to TRBJ1-6; D is possibly TRBD1 (5 bases). The V gene's germline CDR1 is SGHDN and CDR2 FVKESK. Trimming took off 4 bases at V and 8 bases at J, with 12 bases between the two ends. CDR3 size: 14 residues. CDR3 in DNA: TGTGCCAGCAGCCCCGGGACTGACTATTCACCCCTCCACTTT. Protein sequence: CASSPGTDYSPLHF.

The chain joins TRBV25-1 to TRBJ2-7, with D tentatively TRBD1 (5 bases). CDR1 is MGHDK, CDR2 SYGVNS, per germline. This CDR3 is built from 14 residues. The V gene lost 2 bases and the J gene lost 3 bases, with 11 bases spanning the gap. CDR3: CASSEGPRVYEQYF. In DNA form, the CDR3 reads TGTGCCAGCAGTGAAGGCCCCAGGGTCTACGAGCAGTACTTC.

The V call is TRBV28, the J call TRBJ2-5; tentatively, D is TRBD1 (5 bases). Per germline, CDR1 MDHEN and CDR2 SYDVKM. The CDR3 contains 15 residues. V was pared by 4 bases and J by 5 bases, with 17 bases between. CDR3 loop: CASSSQGIVGETQYF. CDR3 coding DNA: TGTGCCAGCAGTTCCCAGGGAATTGTGGGGGAGACCCAGTACTTC.

In regard to this clone: This sample includes further DNA sequences coding for the same CDR3. CDR3 coding DNA: TGTGCCAGCAGCTTAGAAACCGGGGAGCTGTTTTTT. Protein: CASSLETGELFF. The J gene is TRBJ2-2, the V gene TRBV7-9; D remains ambiguous. Germline-derived CDR1 and CDR2 are SEHNR and FQNEAQ (reference sequence). The V and J ends lost 1 base and 5 bases respectively, with 2 bases between them. The CDR3 has 12 amino acids.

The V and J genes are TRBV6-1 and TRBJ2-5, with a tentative D call TRBD1 (5 bases). Germline CDR1 MNHNS, CDR2 SASEGT. The CDR3 loop spans 14 amino acids. Trimming took 2 bases from V and 5 from J, leaving 12 bases between them. The DNA of the CDR3 is TGTGCCAGCAGTGAAATCGAACAGGCGGAGACCCAGTACTTC. This codes for CASSEIEQAETQYF.